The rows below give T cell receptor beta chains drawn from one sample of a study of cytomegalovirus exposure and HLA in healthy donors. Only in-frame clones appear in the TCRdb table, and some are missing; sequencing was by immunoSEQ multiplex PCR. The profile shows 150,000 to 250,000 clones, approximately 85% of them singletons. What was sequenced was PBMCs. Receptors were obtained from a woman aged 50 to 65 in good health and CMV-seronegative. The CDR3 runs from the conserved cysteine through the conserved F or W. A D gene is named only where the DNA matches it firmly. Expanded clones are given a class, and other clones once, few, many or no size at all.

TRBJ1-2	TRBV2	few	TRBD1	CASSAQGTTGRFGYTF	TGTGCCAGCAGTGCACAAGGGACGACAGGGCGGTTTGGCTACACCTTC
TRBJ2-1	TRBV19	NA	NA	CASSIDPRGLRNEQFF	TGTGCCAGTAGTATAGATCCGCGGGGATTGAGGAATGAGCAGTTCTTC
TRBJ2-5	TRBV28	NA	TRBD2	CASSSGLAGGHQETQYF	TGTGCCAGCAGTTCGGGACTAGCGGGAGGCCACCAAGAGACCCAGTACTTC
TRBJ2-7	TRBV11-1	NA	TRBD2	CASSLGVGSGRYEQYF	TGTGCCAGCAGCTTAGGGGTTGGTAGCGGGAGATACGAGCAGTACTTC
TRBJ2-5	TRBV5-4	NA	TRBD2	CASSVSGSRETQYF	TGTGCCAGCAGCGTTAGCGGGAGTCGAGAGACCCAGTACTTC
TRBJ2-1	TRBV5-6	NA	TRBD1	CASSLADRGYNEQFF	TGTGCCAGCAGCTTGGCCGACAGGGGATACAATGAGCAGTTCTTC
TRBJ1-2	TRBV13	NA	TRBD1	CASSSGQGEPEGLYGYTF	TGTGCCAGCAGCTCCGGACAGGGGGAGCCTGAAGGACTCTATGGCTACACCTTC
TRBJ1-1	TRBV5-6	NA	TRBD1	CASSLGTGGEAFF	TGTGCCAGCAGCTTGGGGACAGGGGGTGAAGCTTTCTTT
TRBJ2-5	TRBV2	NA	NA	CASKKGLVETQYF	TGTGCCAGCAAAAAGGGGTTGGTAGAGACCCAGTACTTC
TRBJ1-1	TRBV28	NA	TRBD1	CASSRGQHTEAFF	TGTGCCAGTAGCCGGGGACAGCACACTGAAGCTTTCTTT
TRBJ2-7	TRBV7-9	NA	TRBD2	CASSKIAGAFDEQYF	TGTGCCAGCAGCAAAATAGCGGGAGCATTCGACGAGCAGTACTTC
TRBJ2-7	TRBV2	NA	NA	CASSEAQALPYEQYF	TGTGCCAGCAGTGAAGCGCAAGCCCTACCCTACGAGCAGTACTTC
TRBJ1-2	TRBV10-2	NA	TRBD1	CASIGGRDRGSGRYGYTF	TGCGCCAGCATAGGGGGGCGGGACAGGGGATCTGGAAGGTATGGCTACACCTTC
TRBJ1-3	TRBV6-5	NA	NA	CASSAGRGAGNTIYF	TGTGCCAGCAGTGCCGGCAGGGGTGCTGGAAACACCATATATTTT
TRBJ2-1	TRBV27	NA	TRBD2	CASTTWASGRGEQFF	TGTGCCAGCACTACCTGGGCTAGCGGGAGAGGGGAGCAGTTCTTC